This is a list of T cell receptor beta chains from one sample in a study of T cell responses to AZD1222 COVID-19 vaccine. Using immunoSEQ multiplex PCR, the repertoire was profiled, and TCRdb retains in-frame clones only, with some absent. Of 200,000 or so clones listed, 90% to 95% are singletons. The starting material was peripheral blood, obtained on day 0 of AZD1222 vaccination. The receptors were sampled from an adult in good health. CDR3s include the opening cysteine and the closing phenylalanine or tryptophan. A D gene is named only where the DNA matches it firmly. For some rows the clone size is stated as once, few or many, or as a class when expanded; others skip it.

TGTGCCAGCAGCTTAGTTCGTGGTAGCGGCTCTGGGGCCAACGTCCTGACTTTC CASSLVRGSGSGANVLTF - TRBJ2-6 - TRBV11-2
TGTGCCAGCAGTTCCCACAGGGGAGGACAAGAGACCCAGTACTTC CASSSHRGGQETQYF - TRBJ2-5 - TRBV27
TGTGCCAGCAGCTTGGCCTCCGGGATTAATTATGGCTACACCTTC CASSLASGINYGYTF - TRBJ1-2 - TRBV5-6
TGCAGCGTTGGACAGGGATACTATGGCTACACCTTC CSVGQGYYGYTF TRBD1 TRBJ1-2 once TRBV29-1
TGTGCTAGTGGTTTGCCATGGGGAGGAAACACCATATATTTT CASGLPWGGNTIYF - TRBJ1-3 once TRBV12-5
TGTGCCAGCAGCCAAGTGACAGGGCACGGCTACACCTTC CASSQVTGHGYTF TRBD1 TRBJ1-2 - TRBV3-1/TRBV3-2
TGTGCTTATCGGTGGACAGTAAACACTGAAGCTTTCTTT CAYRWTVNTEAFF - TRBJ1-1 - TRBV30
TGTGCCAGCAGTTCCACGGACAGGAAAGAGACCCAGTACTTC CASSSTDRKETQYF TRBD1 TRBJ2-5 - TRBV27
TGTGCCAGCAGTTTATTGTCTAGCTCTGGAAACACCATATATTTT CASSLLSSSGNTIYF - TRBJ1-3 - TRBV28
TGTGCCAGCAGTTACTCCCCCCTAGCGGACTACGAGCAGTACTTC CASSYSPLADYEQYF TRBD2 TRBJ2-7 - TRBV6-5
TGTGCCAGCAGGGGGGAGGCCCGGACTAGCGGAAAATACAATGAGCAGTTCTTC CASRGEARTSGKYNEQFF TRBD2 TRBJ2-1 - TRBV7-9
TGCGCCAGCAGCTTTTTCCCGGGACAGGGCAATTCACCCCTCCACTTT CASSFFPGQGNSPLHF TRBD1 TRBJ1-6 - TRBV5-1
TGTGCCAGCAGCTTCAGCAGAAACAGGATGAACACTGAAGCTTTCTTT CASSFSRNRMNTEAFF - TRBJ1-1 - TRBV11-2
TGTGCCAGCAGCTTGGGTACCGATGGCTATGGCTACACCTTC CASSLGTDGYGYTF - TRBJ1-2 - TRBV5-4
TGTGCCAGCAGCCAAGAAAGAGATAGCAATCAGCCCCAGCATTTT CASSQERDSNQPQHF - TRBJ1-5 - TRBV14
TGTGCCAGTAGCCCCCACATTAGGATTGCACAGCCCCAGCATTTT CASSPHIRIAQPQHF - TRBJ1-5 - TRBV19
TGTGCCAGCAGCTTATCCGGACAGTTGTACACTGAAGCTTTCTTT CASSLSGQLYTEAFF - TRBJ1-1 - TRBV11-2
TGTGCCACGGGAGAGTCGTTACACGAGCAGTACTTC CATGESLHEQYF - TRBJ2-7 - TRBV6-1
TGTGCCAGCAGGGCACAGGGAAGATTTGGGGCCAACGTCCTGACTTTC CASRAQGRFGANVLTF - TRBJ2-6 - TRBV27
TGTGCCAGCAGCCCTCGGGAGGGCCCTAACTATGGCTACACCTTC CASSPREGPNYGYTF - TRBJ1-2 - TRBV7-9
TGTGCCAGCAGCATCGGCCACGGTAATCAGCCCCAGCATTTT CASSIGHGNQPQHF - TRBJ1-5 - TRBV9
TGTGCCAGCAGAAACCTAGGGACTAGCGGGAGTGCGAGGCCCCCCCGATGGGAGCTGTTTTTT CASRNLGTSGSARPPRWELFF TRBD2 TRBJ2-2 - TRBV28
TGCAGTGCTAGTCCGGGGGCCGGGCAGCCCCAGCATTTT CSASPGAGQPQHF - TRBJ1-5 - TRBV20-1
TGTGCCAGCAGCCAACTTCCCTATGGCTACACCTTC CASSQLPYGYTF - TRBJ1-2 - TRBV16
TGTGCCAGCAGCCCTTCCACGAGGGTCGCAGATACGCAGTATTTT CASSPSTRVADTQYF - TRBJ2-3 - TRBV9
TGTGCCAGCAGTTCCACAGGGGATCTCGGCTACACCTTC CASSSTGDLGYTF TRBD1 TRBJ1-2 - TRBV28
TGCGCCAGCACCCCTTTCAAGGGGGACCACGAGCAGTACTTC CASTPFKGDHEQYF - TRBJ2-7 - TRBV4-1
TGTGCCAGCAGTCCGGACAGGGGCGGCGAGCAGTACTTC CASSPDRGGEQYF TRBD1 TRBJ2-7 - TRBV6-1
TGCGCCAGCAGCTTGGACTTGGATGAGCAGTTCTTC CASSLDLDEQFF - TRBJ2-1 - TRBV5-1
TGTGCCAGTAGTATGCCCGGTGGGGGCAATGAGCAGTTCTTC CASSMPGGGNEQFF - TRBJ2-1 - TRBV19
TGCAGTGCTAGTAGGGGTAGCTCACCCCTCCACTTT CSASRGSSPLHF - TRBJ1-6 - TRBV20-1
TGTGCCAGCAGCATTCCGGGACAGGGACAAGTTGGCTACACCTTC CASSIPGQGQVGYTF TRBD1 TRBJ1-2 few TRBV7-8
TGTGCCAGCTGGGGGACAGGGAACCAAGAGACCCAGTACTTC CASWGTGNQETQYF TRBD1 TRBJ2-5 - TRBV6-5
TGTGCCTGGAGTGTACGATCAGGGTACGAGCAGTTCTTC CAWSVRSGYEQFF - TRBJ2-1 - TRBV30
TGTGCCATCCTGGGAAACAGGCATAATGAAAAACTGTTTTTT CAILGNRHNEKLFF - TRBJ1-4 - TRBV28
TGTGCCAGCGGACAGGGCCCCTACGAGCAGTACTTC CASGQGPYEQYF TRBD1 TRBJ2-7 - TRBV28
TGTGCCAGCAGCCGCGGAACGACCACTGAAGCTTTCTTT CASSRGTTTEAFF - TRBJ1-1 - TRBV14
TGTGCCAGCAGCTTTAGTGGGAACACTGAAGCTTTCTTT CASSFSGNTEAFF - TRBJ1-1 - TRBV7-3
TGTGCCAGTAGTGTAGGAGGGGGAATCGGGGAGCTGTTTTTT CASSVGGGIGELFF - TRBJ2-2 - TRBV19